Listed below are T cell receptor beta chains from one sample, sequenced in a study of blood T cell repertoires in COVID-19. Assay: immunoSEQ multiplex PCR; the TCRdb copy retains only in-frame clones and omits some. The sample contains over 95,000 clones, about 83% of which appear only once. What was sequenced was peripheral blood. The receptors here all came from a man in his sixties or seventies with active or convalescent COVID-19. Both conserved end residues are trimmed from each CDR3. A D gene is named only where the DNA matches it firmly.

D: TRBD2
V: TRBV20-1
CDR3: SASPGTSGGYGEQF

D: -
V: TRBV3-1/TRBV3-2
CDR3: ATKDVGEAEAF

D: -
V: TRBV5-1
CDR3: ASSRGVLETQY

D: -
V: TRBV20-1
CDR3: SASKLETQY

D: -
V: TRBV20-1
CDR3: SAREGAGYT

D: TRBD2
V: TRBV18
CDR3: ASSPGLVTDTQY

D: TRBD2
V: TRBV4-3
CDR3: ASSQDAGGTSYEQY

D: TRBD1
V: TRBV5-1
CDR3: ASSEGQMNTEAF

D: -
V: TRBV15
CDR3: ATQLGKQPQH

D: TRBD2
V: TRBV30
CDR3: AWSVSRLLGTSVTDTQY

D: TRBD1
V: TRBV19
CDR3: ASSMGTGQNNEQF

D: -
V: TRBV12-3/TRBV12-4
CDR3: ASSSGNQPQH

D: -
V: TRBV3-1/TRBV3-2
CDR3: ASSQSGVGNTIY

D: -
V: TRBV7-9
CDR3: ASSLRGAVVNEQF

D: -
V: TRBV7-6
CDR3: ASSLDSSAYNSPLH

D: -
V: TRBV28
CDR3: ASSLTLDSYGYT